These T cell receptor beta chains were read from a single sample in a study of cytomegalovirus exposure and HLA in healthy donors. Repertoires were generated with immunoSEQ multiplex PCR, while TCRdb's copy carries only in-frame clones and drops some. Of approximately 140,000 clones listed, 70% to 80% are singletons. The specimen sequenced was PBMCs. The receptors shown here come from a female donor in good health and CMV-seronegative. Each CDR3 is given with its conserved first and last residue. The order of the fields is J gene, clone size, D gene, V gene, CDR3 length, CDR3 DNA, CDR3 protein. The D gene is left open where the match is weak. Clone size appears in some rows only: once, few, many, or a class for an expanded clone.

J: TRBJ1-1
size: few
D: -
V: TRBV27
length: 14
DNA: TGTGCCAGCAGTTTATCGGGGCGGTACACTGAAGCTTTCTTT
CDR3: CASSLSGRYTEAFF

J: TRBJ2-7
size: -
D: -
V: TRBV6-1
length: 15
DNA: TGTGCCAGCAGTGTTGACAGTGGGGGCACGTACGAGCAGTACTTC
CDR3: CASSVDSGGTYEQYF

J: TRBJ2-7
size: -
D: -
V: TRBV7-9
length: 12
DNA: TGTGCCAGCAGCTCGGACATTACTGAGCAGTACTTC
CDR3: CASSSDITEQYF

J: TRBJ1-5
size: -
D: -
V: TRBV5-6
length: 15
DNA: TGTGCCAGCAGCTTGGGATGGGGGGGCAGCAAGCCCCAGCATTTT
CDR3: CASSLGWGGSKPQHF

J: TRBJ2-7
size: once
D: TRBD2
V: TRBV27
length: 16
DNA: TGTGCCAGCAGTTTAGGGACTAGCGGGAGAGGTTACGAGCAGTACTTC
CDR3: CASSLGTSGRGYEQYF

J: TRBJ2-3
size: few
D: -
V: TRBV9
length: 13
DNA: TGTGCCAGCAGCGTTAACAGGGCAGATACGCAGTATTTT
CDR3: CASSVNRADTQYF

J: TRBJ2-7
size: -
D: TRBD2
V: TRBV10-3
length: 14
DNA: TGTGCCATCAGGCCGGGACTAAACTCCTACGAGCAGTACTTC
CDR3: CAIRPGLNSYEQYF

J: TRBJ2-5
size: few
D: TRBD2
V: TRBV11-2
length: 17
DNA: TGTGCCAGCAGCCCGACTAGCGGGGCACAGACGAGGGGGACCCAGTACTTC
CDR3: CASSPTSGAQTRGTQYF

J: TRBJ2-7
size: -
D: -
V: TRBV28
length: 13
DNA: TGTGCCAGCAGTCTTAAAGCGGCCTACGAGCAGTACTTC
CDR3: CASSLKAAYEQYF

J: TRBJ1-3
size: -
D: -
V: TRBV4-3
length: 17
DNA: TGCGCCAGCAGCCAAGATCCGGCAGGACTCTCTGGAAACACCATATATTTT
CDR3: CASSQDPAGLSGNTIYF

J: TRBJ1-5
size: -
D: TRBD1
V: TRBV6-1
length: 18
DNA: TGTGCCAGCAGTGACCAGCGGATGACAGGGGGCAGGGATCAGCCCCAGCATTTT
CDR3: CASSDQRMTGGRDQPQHF

J: TRBJ2-5
size: -
D: TRBD2
V: TRBV9
length: 15
DNA: TGTGCCAGCAGCGGGCGCGGGGGGGAACAAGAGACCCAGTACTTC
CDR3: CASSGRGGEQETQYF

J: TRBJ1-2
size: -
D: TRBD1
V: TRBV19
length: 15
DNA: TGTGCCAGTAGTACGACCCGGACAGGGTCCTATGGCTACACCTTC
CDR3: CASSTTRTGSYGYTF

J: TRBJ1-2
size: -
D: -
V: TRBV2
length: 14
DNA: TGTGCCAGCAGCAGCTGGGGGCAAAACTATGGCTACACCTTC
CDR3: CASSSWGQNYGYTF

J: TRBJ2-7
size: -
D: -
V: TRBV5-1
length: 15
DNA: TGCGCCAGCAGCTTGGTTTGGGGCAGGGGCTACGAGCAGTACTTC
CDR3: CASSLVWGRGYEQYF

J: TRBJ2-7
size: -
D: -
V: TRBV7-2
length: 17
DNA: TGTGCCAGCAGCTTGGGTGGAGGAGGGGGCATCTCCTACGAGCAGTACTTC
CDR3: CASSLGGGGGISYEQYF

J: TRBJ1-6
size: -
D: -
V: TRBV6-6
length: 16
DNA: TGTGCCAGCAGTTACAGGGAGGGGGCCTATAATTCACCCCTCCACTTT
CDR3: CASSYREGAYNSPLHF

J: TRBJ2-1
size: -
D: TRBD1
V: TRBV30
length: 14
DNA: TGTGCCTGGAGCCCCCCAGACAGGGGTGAGGAGCAGTTCTTC
CDR3: CAWSPPDRGEEQFF

J: TRBJ1-1
size: -
D: -
V: TRBV2
length: 13
DNA: TGTGCCAGCTTCAGGCGGCGAGGGACTGAAGCTTTCTTT
CDR3: CASFRRRGTEAFF

J: TRBJ1-3
size: -
D: -
V: TRBV7-3
length: 14
DNA: TGTGCCAGCAGCTTGCAGGGCTCTGGAAACACCATATATTTT
CDR3: CASSLQGSGNTIYF

J: TRBJ1-6
size: -
D: -
V: TRBV28
length: 14
DNA: TGTGCCAGCAGTTCGCGGTCCTATAATTCACCCCTCCACTTT
CDR3: CASSSRSYNSPLHF

J: TRBJ1-3
size: few
D: -
V: TRBV2
length: 16
DNA: TGTGCCAGCAGTGAGGAGCAGATCTTCTCTGGAAACACCATATATTTT
CDR3: CASSEEQIFSGNTIYF

J: TRBJ2-7
size: -
D: TRBD1
V: TRBV5-1
length: 15
DNA: TGCGCCAGCAGCTTGGGAGTAGACAGGGCAGCCGAGCAGTACTTC
CDR3: CASSLGVDRAAEQYF

J: TRBJ2-5
size: -
D: TRBD1
V: TRBV6-6
length: 15
DNA: TGTGCCAGCAGTTACTCGCGACAGGGGGGAGAGACCCAGTACTTC
CDR3: CASSYSRQGGETQYF

J: TRBJ2-5
size: few
D: TRBD2
V: TRBV30
length: 17
DNA: TGTGCCTGGACCATTAGCAGACTAGCGGGGCCCCGAGAGACCCAGTACTTC
CDR3: CAWTISRLAGPRETQYF

J: TRBJ2-7
size: -
D: TRBD2
V: TRBV7-9
length: 15
DNA: TGTGCCAGCAGATCGGGACTAGCGGGAGGCTACGAGCAGTACTTC
CDR3: CASRSGLAGGYEQYF

J: TRBJ2-1
size: -
D: TRBD1
V: TRBV27
length: 14
DNA: TGTGCCAGCAGAAGGAAAGAGGGGGCGAAAGAGCAGTTCTTC
CDR3: CASRRKEGAKEQFF

J: TRBJ2-2
size: -
D: -
V: TRBV28
length: 12
DNA: TGTGCCAGCTTACAGGGTTCTCGGGAGCTGTTTTTT
CDR3: CASLQGSRELFF

J: TRBJ2-2
size: -
D: TRBD2
V: TRBV7-8
length: 19
DNA: TGTGCCAGCAGCCCCTCTGCACTAGCGGGGCCAGCGGGCACCGGGGAGCTGTTTTTT
CDR3: CASSPSALAGPAGTGELFF

J: TRBJ1-2
size: -
D: -
V: TRBV18
length: 18
DNA: TGTGCCAGCTCACCATCAAGAGACAGGCCTCCCGGGGACTATGGCTACACCTTC
CDR3: CASSPSRDRPPGDYGYTF

J: TRBJ1-2
size: -
D: TRBD1
V: TRBV6-1
length: 14
DNA: TGTGCCAGCAGAGTGACAGGGTTGGGCTATGGCTACACCTTC
CDR3: CASRVTGLGYGYTF

J: TRBJ2-3
size: -
D: TRBD2
V: TRBV9
length: 18
DNA: TGTGCCAGCAGCGTATCCCCGTCCGGCGGGAGGGTCACAGATACGCAGTATTTT
CDR3: CASSVSPSGGRVTDTQYF

J: TRBJ2-7
size: -
D: -
V: TRBV5-1
length: 12
DNA: TGCGCCAGTCAGGGGCTCACCTACGAGCAGTACTTC
CDR3: CASQGLTYEQYF

J: TRBJ2-2
size: -
D: -
V: TRBV6-6
length: 13
DNA: TGTGCCAGCAACCTAGGGGAGGCGGGGGAGCTGTTTTTT
CDR3: CASNLGEAGELFF